This T cell receptor beta chain emerged from a study of T cell responses to AZD1222 COVID-19 vaccine. Study-level results: Two AZD1222 doses significantly raised spike-specific TCR breadth and depth over controls. Donors were mostly white British, more females; clonal diversity possibly underestimated. Reports indicate that nearly half of spike-specific TCRs are directed at unmutated variant regions.

Trimming cost V 0 bases and J 4 bases, with 12 bases left between them. The CDR3 totals 15 residues. Per germline, CDR1 MNHEY and CDR2 SVGEGT. The sample holds one count of this clone. Its antigen is still unknown. Method: immunoSEQ multiplex PCR; TCRdb's copy keeps in-frame clones and lacks some. The repertoire consists of roughly 150,000 clones, with around 91% occurring once and the leading ten covering 5%. This clonotype was sampled from an adult in good health. The source was peripheral blood, collected on day 0 of AZD1222 vaccination. The chain recombines TRBV6-2 or TRBV6-3 with TRBJ1-2, with D perhaps matching TRBD1 (5 bases). CDR3 nucleotide sequence: TGTGCCAGCAGTTACTCTCCGCCAGGGACCTATGGCTACACCTTC. Protein: CASSYSPPGTYGYTF.